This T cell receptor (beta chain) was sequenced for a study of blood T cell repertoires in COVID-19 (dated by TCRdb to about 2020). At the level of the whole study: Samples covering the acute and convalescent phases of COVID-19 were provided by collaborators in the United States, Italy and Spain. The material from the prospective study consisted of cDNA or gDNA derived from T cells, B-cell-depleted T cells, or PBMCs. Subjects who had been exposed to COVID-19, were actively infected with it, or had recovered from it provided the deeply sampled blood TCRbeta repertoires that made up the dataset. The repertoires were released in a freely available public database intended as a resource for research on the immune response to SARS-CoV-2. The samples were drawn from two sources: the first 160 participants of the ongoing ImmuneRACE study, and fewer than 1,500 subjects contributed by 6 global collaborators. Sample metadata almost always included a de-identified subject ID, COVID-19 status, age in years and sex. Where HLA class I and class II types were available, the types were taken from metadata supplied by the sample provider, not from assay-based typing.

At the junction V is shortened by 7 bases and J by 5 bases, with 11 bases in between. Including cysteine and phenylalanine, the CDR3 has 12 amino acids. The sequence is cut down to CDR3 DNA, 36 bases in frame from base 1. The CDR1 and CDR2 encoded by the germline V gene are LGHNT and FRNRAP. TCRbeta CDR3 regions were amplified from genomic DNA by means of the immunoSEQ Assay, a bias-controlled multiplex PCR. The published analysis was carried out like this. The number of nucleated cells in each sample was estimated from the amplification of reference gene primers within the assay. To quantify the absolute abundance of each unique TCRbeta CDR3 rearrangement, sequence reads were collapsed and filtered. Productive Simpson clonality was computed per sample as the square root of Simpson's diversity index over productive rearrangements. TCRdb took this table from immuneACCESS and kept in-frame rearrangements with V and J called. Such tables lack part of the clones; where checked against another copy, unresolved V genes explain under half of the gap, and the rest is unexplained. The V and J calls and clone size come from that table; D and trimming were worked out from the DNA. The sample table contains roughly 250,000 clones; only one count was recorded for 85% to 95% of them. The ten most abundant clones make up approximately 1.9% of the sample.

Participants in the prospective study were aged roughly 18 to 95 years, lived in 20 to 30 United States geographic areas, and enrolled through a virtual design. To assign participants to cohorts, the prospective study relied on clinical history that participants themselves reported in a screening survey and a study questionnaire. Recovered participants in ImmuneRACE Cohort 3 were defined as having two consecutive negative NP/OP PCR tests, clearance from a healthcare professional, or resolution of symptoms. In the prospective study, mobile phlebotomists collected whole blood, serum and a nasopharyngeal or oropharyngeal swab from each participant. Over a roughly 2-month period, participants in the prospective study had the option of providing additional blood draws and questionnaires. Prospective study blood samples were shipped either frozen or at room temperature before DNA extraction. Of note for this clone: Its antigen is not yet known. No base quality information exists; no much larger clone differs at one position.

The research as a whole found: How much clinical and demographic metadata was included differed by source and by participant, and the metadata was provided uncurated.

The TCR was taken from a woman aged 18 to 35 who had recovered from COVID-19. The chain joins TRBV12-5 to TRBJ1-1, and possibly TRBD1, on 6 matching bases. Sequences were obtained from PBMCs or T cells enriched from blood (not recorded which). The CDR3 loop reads CASAPGATEAFF. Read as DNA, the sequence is TGTGCTAGTGCCCCAGGGGCGACTGAAGCTTTCTTT. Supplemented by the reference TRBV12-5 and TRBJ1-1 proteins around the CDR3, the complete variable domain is DARVTQTPRHKVTEMGQEVTMRCQPILGHNTVFWYRQTMMQGLELLAYFRNRAPLDDSGMPKDRFSAEMPDATLATLKIQPSEPRDSAVYFCASAPGATEAFFGQGTRLTVV.